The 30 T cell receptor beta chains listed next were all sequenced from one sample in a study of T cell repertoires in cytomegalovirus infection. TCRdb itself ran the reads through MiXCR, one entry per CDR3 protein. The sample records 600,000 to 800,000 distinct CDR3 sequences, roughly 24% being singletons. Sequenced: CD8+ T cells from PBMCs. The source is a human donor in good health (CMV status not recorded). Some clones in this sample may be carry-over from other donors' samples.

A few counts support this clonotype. CDR3 loop: CATSRDLTVAGNTIYF. For the CDR3, the DNA is TGTGCCACCAGCAGAGATCTTACGGTCGCTGGAAACACCATATATTTT. The chain combines TRBV15 with TRBJ1-3; D not resolved. CDR1 and CDR2 (germline): LNHNV, YYDKDF (reference sequence). This CDR3 region has 16 residues. Trimming pared 0 bases from V and 2 bases from J, leaving 11 bases between. Filled out from reference TRBV15 and TRBJ1-3, the complete variable domain reads DAMVIQNPRYQVTQFGKPVTLSCSQTLNHNVMYWYQQKSSQAPKLLFHYYDKDFNNEADTPDNFQSRRPNTSFCFLDIRSPGLGDTAMYLCATSRDLTVAGNTIYFGEGSWLTVV.

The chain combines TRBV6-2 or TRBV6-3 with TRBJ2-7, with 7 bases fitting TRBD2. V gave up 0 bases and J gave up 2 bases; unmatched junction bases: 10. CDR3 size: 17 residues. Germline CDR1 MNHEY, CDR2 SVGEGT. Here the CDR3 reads CASSYSRIAGDPYEQYV. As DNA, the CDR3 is TGTGCCAGCAGTTACTCGAGGATCGCGGGGGACCCCTACGAGCAGTACGTC.

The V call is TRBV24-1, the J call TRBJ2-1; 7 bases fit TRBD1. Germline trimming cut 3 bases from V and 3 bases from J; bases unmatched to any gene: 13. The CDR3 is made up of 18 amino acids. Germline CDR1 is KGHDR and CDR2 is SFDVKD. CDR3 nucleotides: TGTGCCACCAGTGATCGCACAACCGGGACAGCCAACTACAATGAGCAGTTCTTC. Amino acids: CATSDRTTGTANYNEQFF.

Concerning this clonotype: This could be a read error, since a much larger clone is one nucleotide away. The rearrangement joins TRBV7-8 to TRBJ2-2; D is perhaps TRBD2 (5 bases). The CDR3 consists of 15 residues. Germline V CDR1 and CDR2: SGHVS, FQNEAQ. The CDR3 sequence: CASSLGGANTGELYF. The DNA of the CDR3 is TGTGCCAGCAGCTTAGGAGGTGCTAACACCGGGGAGCTGTATTTT. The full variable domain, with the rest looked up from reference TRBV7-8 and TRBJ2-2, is GAGVSQSPRYKVAKRGQDVALRCDPISGHVSLFWYQQALGQGPEFLTYFQNEAQLDKSGLPSDRFFAERPEGSVSTLKIQRTQQEDSAVYLCASSLGGANTGELYFGEGSRLTVL.

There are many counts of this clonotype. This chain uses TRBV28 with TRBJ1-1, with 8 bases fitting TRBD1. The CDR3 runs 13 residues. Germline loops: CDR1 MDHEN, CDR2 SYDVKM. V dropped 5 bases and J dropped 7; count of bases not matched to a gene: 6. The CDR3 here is CASSRTGLGEAFF. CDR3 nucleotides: TGTGCCAGCAGTCGGACAGGGCTAGGTGAAGCTTTCTTT.

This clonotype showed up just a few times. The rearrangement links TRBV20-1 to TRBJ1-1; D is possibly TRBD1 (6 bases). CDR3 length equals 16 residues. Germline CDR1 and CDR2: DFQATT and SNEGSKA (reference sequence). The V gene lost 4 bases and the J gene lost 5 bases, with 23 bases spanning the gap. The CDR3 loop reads CSATRGTGRRGTEAFF. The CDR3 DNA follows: TGCAGTGCTACCAGGGGCACTGGACGGCGGGGTACTGAAGCTTTCTTT.

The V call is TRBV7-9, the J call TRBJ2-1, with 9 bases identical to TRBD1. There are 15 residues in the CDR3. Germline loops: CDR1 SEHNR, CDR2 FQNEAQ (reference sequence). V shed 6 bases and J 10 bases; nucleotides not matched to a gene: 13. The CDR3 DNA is TGTGCCAGCAGTCCCCGGGACAGGGCTCTGGTGGAGCAGTTCTTC. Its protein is CASSPRDRALVEQFF.

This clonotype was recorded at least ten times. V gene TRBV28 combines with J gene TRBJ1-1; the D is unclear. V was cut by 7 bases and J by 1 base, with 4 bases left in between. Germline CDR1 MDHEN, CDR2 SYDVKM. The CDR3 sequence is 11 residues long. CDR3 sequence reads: CASKQNTEAFF. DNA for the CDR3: TGTGCCAGCAAGCAGAACACTGAAGCTTTCTTT.

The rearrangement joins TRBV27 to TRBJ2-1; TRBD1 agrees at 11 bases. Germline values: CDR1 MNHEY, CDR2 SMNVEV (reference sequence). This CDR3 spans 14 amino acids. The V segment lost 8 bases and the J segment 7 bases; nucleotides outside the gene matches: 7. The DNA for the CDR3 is TGTGCCAGCGGGACAGGGGGGGGGTTAAATGAGCAGTTCTTC. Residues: CASGTGGGLNEQFF.

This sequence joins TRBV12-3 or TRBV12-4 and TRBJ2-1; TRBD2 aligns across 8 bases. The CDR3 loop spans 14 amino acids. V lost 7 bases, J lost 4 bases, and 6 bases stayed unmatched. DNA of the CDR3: TGTGCCAGCACCCAAGCGGGGGCTTACAATGAGCAGTTCTTC. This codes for CASTQAGAYNEQFF.

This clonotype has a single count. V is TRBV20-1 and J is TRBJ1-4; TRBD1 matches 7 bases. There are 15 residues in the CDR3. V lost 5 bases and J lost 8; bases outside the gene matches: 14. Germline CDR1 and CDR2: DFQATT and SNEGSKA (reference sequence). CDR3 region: CSAWVRDSFLEKLFF. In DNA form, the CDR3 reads TGCAGTGCTTGGGTCCGGGACAGCTTTTTGGAAAAACTGTTTTTT.

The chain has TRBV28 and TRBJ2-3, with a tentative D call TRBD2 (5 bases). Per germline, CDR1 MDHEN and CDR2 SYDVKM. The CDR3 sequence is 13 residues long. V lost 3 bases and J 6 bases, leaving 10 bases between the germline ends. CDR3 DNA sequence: TGTGCCAGCAGTTTGAGGGAATCGGATACGCAGTATTTT. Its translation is CASSLRESDTQYF.

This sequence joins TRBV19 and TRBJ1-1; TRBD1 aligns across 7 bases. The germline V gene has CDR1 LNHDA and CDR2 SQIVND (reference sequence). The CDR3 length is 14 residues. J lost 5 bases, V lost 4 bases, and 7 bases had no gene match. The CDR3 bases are TGTGCCAGTAGTACTCCGACAGGGCGAACTGAAGCTTTCTTT. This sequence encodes CASSTPTGRTEAFF. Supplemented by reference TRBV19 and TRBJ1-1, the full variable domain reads DGGITQSPKYLFRKEGQNVTLSCEQNLNHDAMYWYRQDPGQGLRLIYYSQIVNDFQKGDIAEGYSVSREKKESFPLTVTSAQKNPTAFYLCASSTPTGRTEAFFGQGTRLTVV.

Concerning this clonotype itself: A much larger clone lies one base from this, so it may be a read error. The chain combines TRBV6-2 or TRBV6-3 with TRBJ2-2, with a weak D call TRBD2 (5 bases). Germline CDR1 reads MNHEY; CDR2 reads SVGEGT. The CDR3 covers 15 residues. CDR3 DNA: TGTGCCAGCAGTTATATCATAGGGAACACCGGGGAGCCGTTTTTT. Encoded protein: CASSYIIGNTGEPFF.

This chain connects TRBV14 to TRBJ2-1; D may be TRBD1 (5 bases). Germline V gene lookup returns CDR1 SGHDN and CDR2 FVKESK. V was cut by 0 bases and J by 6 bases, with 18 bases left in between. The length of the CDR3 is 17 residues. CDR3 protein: CASSQDDSRAFGNEQFF. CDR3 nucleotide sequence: TGTGCCAGCAGCCAAGACGATAGCAGGGCTTTCGGCAATGAGCAGTTCTTC.

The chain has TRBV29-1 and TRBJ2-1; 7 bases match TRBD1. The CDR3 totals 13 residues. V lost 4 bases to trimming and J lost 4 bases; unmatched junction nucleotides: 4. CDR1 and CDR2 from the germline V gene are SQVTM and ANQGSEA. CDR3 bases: TGCAGCGTTGTCAGGGACAGATACAATGAGCAGTTCTTC. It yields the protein CSVVRDRYNEQFF.

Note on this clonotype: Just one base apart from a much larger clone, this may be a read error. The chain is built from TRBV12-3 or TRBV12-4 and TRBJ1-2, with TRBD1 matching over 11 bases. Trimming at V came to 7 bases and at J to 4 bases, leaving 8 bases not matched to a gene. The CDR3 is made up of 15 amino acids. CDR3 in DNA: TGTGCCAGCACCGGGACAGGGGGTGGACTCTATGGCTACACCTTC. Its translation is CASTGTGGGLYGYTF.

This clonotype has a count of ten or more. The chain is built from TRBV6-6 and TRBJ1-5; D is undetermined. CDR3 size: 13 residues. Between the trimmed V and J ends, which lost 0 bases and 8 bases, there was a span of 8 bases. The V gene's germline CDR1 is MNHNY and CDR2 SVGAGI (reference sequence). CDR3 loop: CASSYSVSEPQHF. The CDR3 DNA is TGTGCCAGCAGTTACTCGGTGTCCGAGCCCCAGCATTTT.

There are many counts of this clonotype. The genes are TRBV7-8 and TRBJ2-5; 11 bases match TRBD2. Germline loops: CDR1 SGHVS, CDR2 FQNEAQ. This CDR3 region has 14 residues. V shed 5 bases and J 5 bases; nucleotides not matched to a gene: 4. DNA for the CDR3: TGTGCCAGCAGCGGGCCTAGCGGGGGGGAGACCCAGTACTTC. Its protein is CASSGPSGGETQYF. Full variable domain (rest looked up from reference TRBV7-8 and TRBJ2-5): GAGVSQSPRYKVAKRGQDVALRCDPISGHVSLFWYQQALGQGPEFLTYFQNEAQLDKSGLPSDRFFAERPEGSVSTLKIQRTQQEDSAVYLCASSGPSGGETQYFGPGTRLLVL.

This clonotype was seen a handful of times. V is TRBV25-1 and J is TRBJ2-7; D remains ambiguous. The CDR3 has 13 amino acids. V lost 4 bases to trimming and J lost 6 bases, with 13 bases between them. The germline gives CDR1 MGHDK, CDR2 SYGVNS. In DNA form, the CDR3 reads TGTGCCAGCAGTGCCATGGGCGTCTCCGAGCAGTACTTC. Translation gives CASSAMGVSEQYF.

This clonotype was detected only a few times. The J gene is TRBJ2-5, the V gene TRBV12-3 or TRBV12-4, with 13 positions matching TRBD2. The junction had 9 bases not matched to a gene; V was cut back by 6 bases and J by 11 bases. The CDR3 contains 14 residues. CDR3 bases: TGTGCCAGCAGCCCACTAGCGGGGGGGGACCGTCAGTACTTC. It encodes CASSPLAGGDRQYF.

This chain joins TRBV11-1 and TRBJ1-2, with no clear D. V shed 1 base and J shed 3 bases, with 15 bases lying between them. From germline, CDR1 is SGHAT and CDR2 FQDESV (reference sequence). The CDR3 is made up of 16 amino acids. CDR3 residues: CASSLGSTPADYGYTF. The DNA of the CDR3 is TGTGCCAGCAGCTTAGGGTCGACTCCGGCCGACTATGGCTACACCTTC.

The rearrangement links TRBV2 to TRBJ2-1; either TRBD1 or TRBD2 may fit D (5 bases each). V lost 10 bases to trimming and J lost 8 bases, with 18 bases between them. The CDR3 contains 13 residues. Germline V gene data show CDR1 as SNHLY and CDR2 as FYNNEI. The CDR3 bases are TGTGCCATAGTGGGGGAACGTGCCGATGAGCAGTTCTTC. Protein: CAIVGERADEQFF.

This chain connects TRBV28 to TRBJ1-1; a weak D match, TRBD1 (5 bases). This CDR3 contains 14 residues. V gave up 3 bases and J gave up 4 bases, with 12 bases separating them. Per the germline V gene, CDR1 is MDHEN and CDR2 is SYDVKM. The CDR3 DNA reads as TGTGCCAGCAGTTTCCAGGGCATGGGCACTGAAGCTTTCTTT. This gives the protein CASSFQGMGTEAFF.

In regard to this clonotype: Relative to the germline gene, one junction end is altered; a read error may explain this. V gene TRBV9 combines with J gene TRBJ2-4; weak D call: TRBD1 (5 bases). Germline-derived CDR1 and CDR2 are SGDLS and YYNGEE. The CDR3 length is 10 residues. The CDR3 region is CASSVGTTSF. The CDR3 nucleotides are TGTGCCAGCAGCGTAGGGACAACATCCTTC.

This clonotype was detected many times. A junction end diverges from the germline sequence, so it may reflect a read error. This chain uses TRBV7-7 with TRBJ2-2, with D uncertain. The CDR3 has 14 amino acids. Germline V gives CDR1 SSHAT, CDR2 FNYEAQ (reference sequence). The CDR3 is CASSLAAFTGELFF. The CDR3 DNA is TGTGCTAGCAGCTTAGCAGCGTTCACCGGGGAGCTGTTTTTT.

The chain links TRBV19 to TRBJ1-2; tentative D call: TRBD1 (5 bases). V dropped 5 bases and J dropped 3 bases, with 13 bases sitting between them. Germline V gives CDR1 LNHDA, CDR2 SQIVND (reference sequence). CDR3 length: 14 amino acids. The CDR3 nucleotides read TGTGCCAGTAGTCTCTCCGGGACCGACTATGGCTACACCTTC. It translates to CASSLSGTDYGYTF.

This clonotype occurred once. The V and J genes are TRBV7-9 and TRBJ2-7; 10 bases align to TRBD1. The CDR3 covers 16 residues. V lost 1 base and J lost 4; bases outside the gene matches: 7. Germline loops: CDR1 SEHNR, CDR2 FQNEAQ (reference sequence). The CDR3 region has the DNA TGTGCCAGCAGCTTAGTCGGGACAGGGGAAGGGTACGAGCAGTACTTC. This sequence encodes CASSLVGTGEGYEQYF.

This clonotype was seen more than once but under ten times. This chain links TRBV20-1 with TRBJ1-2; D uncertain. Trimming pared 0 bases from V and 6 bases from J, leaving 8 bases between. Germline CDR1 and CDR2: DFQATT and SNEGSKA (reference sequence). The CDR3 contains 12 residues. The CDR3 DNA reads TGCAGTGCTAGAGATCCCGGCGATGGCTACACCTTC. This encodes CSARDPGDGYTF.

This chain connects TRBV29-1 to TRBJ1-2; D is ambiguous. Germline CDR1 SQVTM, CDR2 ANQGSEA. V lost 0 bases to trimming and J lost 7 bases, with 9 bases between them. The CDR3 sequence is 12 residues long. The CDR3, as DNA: TGCAGCGTTGAAGATCAGTACGGTGGCTACACCTTC. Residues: CSVEDQYGGYTF.